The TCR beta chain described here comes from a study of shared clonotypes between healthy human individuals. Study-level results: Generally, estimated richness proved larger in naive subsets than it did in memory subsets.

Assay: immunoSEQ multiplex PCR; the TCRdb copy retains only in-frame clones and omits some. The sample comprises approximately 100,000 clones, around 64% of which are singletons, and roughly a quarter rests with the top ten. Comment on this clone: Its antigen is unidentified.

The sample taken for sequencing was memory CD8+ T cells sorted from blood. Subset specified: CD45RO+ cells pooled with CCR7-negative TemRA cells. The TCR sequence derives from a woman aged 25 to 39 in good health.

DNA of the CDR3: TGTGCCAGCAGCCCGCACTCGGTAGCCAAAAACATTCAGTACTTC. It is translated as CASSPHSVAKNIQYF. The rearrangement uses TRBV7-9 and TRBJ2-4, with D unclear. The CDR3 consists of 15 residues. From germline, CDR1 is SEHNR and CDR2 FQNEAQ (reference sequence). V was shortened by 5 bases and J by 0 bases, with 11 bases between the two germline ends.